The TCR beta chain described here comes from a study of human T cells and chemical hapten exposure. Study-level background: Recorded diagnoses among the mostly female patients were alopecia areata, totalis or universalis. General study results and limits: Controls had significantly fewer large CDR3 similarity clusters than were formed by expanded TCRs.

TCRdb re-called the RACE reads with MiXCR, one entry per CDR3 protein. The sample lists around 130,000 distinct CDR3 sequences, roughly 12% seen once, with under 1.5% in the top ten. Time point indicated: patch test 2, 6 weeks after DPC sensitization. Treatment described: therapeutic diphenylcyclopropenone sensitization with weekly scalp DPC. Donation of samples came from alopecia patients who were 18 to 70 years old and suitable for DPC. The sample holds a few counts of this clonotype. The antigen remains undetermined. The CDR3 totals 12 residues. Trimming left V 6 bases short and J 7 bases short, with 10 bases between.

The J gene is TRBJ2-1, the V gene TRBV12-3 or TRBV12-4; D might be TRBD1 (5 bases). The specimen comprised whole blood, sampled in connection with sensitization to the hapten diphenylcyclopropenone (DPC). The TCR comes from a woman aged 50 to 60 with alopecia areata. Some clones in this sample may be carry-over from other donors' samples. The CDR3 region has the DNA TGTGCCAGCAGCCCCTCAGGGAATGAGCAGTTCTTC. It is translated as CASSPSGNEQFF.